One sample yielded the 14 T cell receptor beta chains listed below, sequenced in a study of cytomegalovirus exposure and HLA in healthy donors (TCRdb year 2017). Libraries were constructed by the immunoSEQ multiplex PCR assay. The multiplex PCR relied on a mix of 60 forward primers for TCR Vbeta segments and 13 reverse primers for TCR Jbeta segments. TCRdb took over this immuneACCESS table, retaining in-frame rearrangements with V and J assigned. Such tables are incomplete; in checked studies, under half of the missing clones stem from an unresolved V gene, and the remainder is unexplained. Across this sample there are 120,000 or so clones, with roughly 80% seen only once. Roughly 31% of the sample rests with the top ten. The sequencing sample was made of PBMCs. These TCRs come from a man in his 60s in good health and CMV-seropositive.

This chain connects TRBV5-8 to TRBJ2-7; D perhaps matches TRBD2 (6 bases). In germline, CDR1 is SGHTS, CDR2 YDEGEE. The length of the CDR3 is 14 residues. Trimming cost V 3 bases and J 7 bases, with 17 bases left between them. CDR3 sequence (DNA): TGTGCCAGCAGCTCAATCGTTGGGCGGGGAGAGCAGTACTTC. Its protein product is CASSSIVGRGEQYF.

The CDR3 here is CASSLGLAGAKDEQYF. The CDR3 DNA reads TGTGCCAGCAGCCTGGGACTAGCGGGAGCGAAAGACGAGCAGTACTTC. This rearrangement joins TRBV5-8 to TRBJ2-7; TRBD2 matches at 14 bases. The germline CDR1 and CDR2 sequences are SGHTS and YDEGEE. V lost 4 bases, J lost 5 bases, and 8 bases stayed unmatched. CDR3 length equals 16 residues.

This sequence joins TRBV18 and TRBJ1-5, with 7 positions matching TRBD1. Germline CDR1 KGHSH, CDR2 LQKENI. This CDR3 region has 18 residues. J gave up 0 bases and V 3 bases, and 11 bases lay outside the gene matches. The CDR3 region has the DNA TGTGCCAGCTCACCTTTAGGGGCAGGGGGATATAGCAATCAGCCCCAGCATTTT. As protein: CASSPLGAGGYSNQPQHF.

The chain employs TRBV7-2 and TRBJ1-2, with a possible D match to TRBD1 (6 bases). V was clipped by 2 bases and J by 6 bases, with 13 bases between them. Germline values: CDR1 SGHTA, CDR2 FQGNSA. This CDR3 is built from 14 residues. In nucleotides, the CDR3 is TGTGCCAGCAGCTTACGGCCTGAGGGGGATGGCTACACCTTC. Translation gives CASSLRPEGDGYTF.

The J gene is TRBJ2-5, the V gene TRBV12-5; 14 bases match TRBD2. Unmatched junction bases numbered 4, after V lost 5 bases and J lost 2 bases. CDR3 size: 16 residues. The V gene's germline CDR1 is LGHNT and CDR2 FRNRAP. CDR3 sequence (DNA): TGTGCTAGTGGTACGGGGACTAGCGGGGGACAAGAGACCCAGTACTTC. It translates to CASGTGTSGGQETQYF.

The rearrangement uses TRBV7-9 and TRBJ2-3, with 7 nucleotides matching TRBD1. Trimming cost V 4 bases and J 10 bases; bases outside gene matches: 5. The CDR3 sequence is 12 residues long. Germline-derived CDR1 and CDR2 are SEHNR and FQNEAQ (reference sequence). Here the CDR3 DNA reads TGTGCCAGCAGCTCTTACAGGGGTGCGCAGTATTTT. Protein sequence: CASSSYRGAQYF.

The chain is built from TRBV5-4 and TRBJ2-2, with D tentatively TRBD1 (5 bases). CDR3 length equals 14 residues. Germline V gives CDR1 SGHNT, CDR2 YYREEE (reference sequence). V lost 2 bases and J 7 bases, leaving 12 bases between the germline ends. CDR3 in amino acids: CASSFFLQVGELFF. CDR3 sequence (DNA): TGTGCCAGCAGCTTTTTTCTACAGGTCGGGGAGCTGTTTTTT. The variable domain in full, completed from reference TRBV5-4 and TRBJ2-2, reads ETGVTQSPTHLIKTRGQQVTLRCSSQSGHNTVSWYQQALGQGPQFIFQYYREEENGRGNFPPRFSGLQFPNYSSELNVNALELDDSALYLCASSFFLQVGELFFGEGSRLTVL.

The chain employs TRBV7-8 and TRBJ2-5; maybe TRBD2 (6 bases). Matching the DNA end better, TRBJ2-7 makes the J call doubtful. The CDR3 length is 13 residues. Germline values: CDR1 SGHVS, CDR2 FQNEAQ. The CDR3 loop reads CASNSGTVYEQYF. The CDR3 region has the DNA TGTGCCAGCAATAGCGGAACCGTCTACGAGCAGTACTTC.

The chain links TRBV28 to TRBJ1-1; unclear D gene. The germline CDR1 and CDR2 sequences are MDHEN and SYDVKM. Trimming cost V 8 bases and J 1 base, with 8 bases left between them. The CDR3 length is 12 residues. The CDR3 reads CASGQRNTEAFF. For the CDR3, the DNA is TGTGCCAGCGGCCAGCGGAACACTGAAGCTTTCTTT. The complete variable domain, with remaining parts taken from reference TRBV28 and TRBJ1-1, reads DVKVTQSSRYLVKRTGEKVFLECVQDMDHENMFWYRQDPGLGLRLIYFSYDVKMKEKGDIPEGYSVSREKKERFSLILESASTNQTSMYLCASGQRNTEAFFGQGTRLTVV.

The genes are TRBV30 and TRBJ2-5; the match to TRBD1 covers 11 bases. The germline V gene encodes CDR1 GTSNPN and CDR2 SVGIG (reference sequence). Germline trimming cut 1 base from V and 4 bases from J; bases unmatched to any gene: 5. The CDR3 runs 15 residues. The CDR3 loop is CAWSAGQGVRETQYF. CDR3 DNA sequence: TGTGCCTGGAGTGCGGGACAGGGGGTAAGAGAGACCCAGTACTTC.

The V call is TRBV19, the J call TRBJ1-1; D may be TRBD1 (6 bases). The CDR3 consists of 14 residues. The germline V gene encodes CDR1 LNHDA and CDR2 SQIVND (reference sequence). Trimming stripped 2 bases from V and 3 bases from J, with 10 bases between. CDR3 residues: CASSIQGWYTEAFF. The CDR3 DNA is TGTGCCAGTAGTATACAGGGGTGGTACACTGAAGCTTTCTTT. Supplemented by reference TRBV19 and TRBJ1-1, the full variable domain reads DGGITQSPKYLFRKEGQNVTLSCEQNLNHDAMYWYRQDPGQGLRLIYYSQIVNDFQKGDIAEGYSVSREKKESFPLTVTSAQKNPTAFYLCASSIQGWYTEAFFGQGTRLTVV.

CDR3 nucleotides: TGTGCCAGCTCCCCCGGGGACAGGGGGAAGGAGCAGTACTTC. Residues: CASSPGDRGKEQYF. V is TRBV18 and J is TRBJ2-7; 11 bases map to TRBD1. The CDR3 loop spans 14 amino acids. The V segment lost 6 bases and the J segment 7 bases; nucleotides outside the gene matches: 8. Per germline, CDR1 KGHSH and CDR2 LQKENI.

The V call is TRBV7-3, the J call TRBJ2-2; 14 positions agree with TRBD2. The junction had 5 bases not matched to a gene; V was cut back by 2 bases and J by 6 bases. Germline assignment: CDR1 SGHTA and CDR2 FQGTGA. This CDR3 is built from 17 residues. CDR3 nucleotide sequence: TGTGCCAGCAGCTTAGTTGGGACTAGCGGGGGTTCCGGGGAGCTGTTTTTT. Translating it yields CASSLVGTSGGSGELFF.

This clone was seen once. J is TRBJ2-1 and V is TRBV28; 10 positions match TRBD2. J lost 7 bases, V lost 8 bases, and 8 bases had no gene match. The CDR3 sequence is 14 residues long. Germline CDR1 MDHEN, CDR2 SYDVKM. The CDR3 DNA reads TGTGCCAGCCGGCTAGCGGGAGCAAGGAATGAGCAGTTCTTC. This sequence encodes CASRLAGARNEQFF.